The 15 T cell receptor beta chains listed next were all sequenced from one sample in a study of CD8+ T cells in alopecia areata. Investigators isolated RNA and reverse transcribed it into cDNA to act as the sequencing template. TCRdb's table, derived via immunoSEQ multiplex PCR, lists solely in-frame clones and lacks some. The sample includes some 130,000 clones, about 50% of them seen just once. The sample in question was CD8+ T cells sorted from blood, obtained at week 0. The receptors derive from a human donor with alopecia areata.

The rearrangement uses TRBV7-6 and TRBJ2-1; possible D gene TRBD2, 5 bases. V gave up 4 bases and J gave up 8 bases, with 9 bases separating them. In germline, CDR1 is SGHVS, CDR2 FNYEAQ. The CDR3 runs 12 residues. For the CDR3, the DNA is TGTGCCAGCAGCTCACTAGGCGATGAGCAGTTCTTC. It codes for CASSSLGDEQFF. The variable domain in full, with the rest retrieved from reference TRBV7-6 and TRBJ2-1, is GAGVSQSPRYKVTKRGQDVALRCDPISGHVSLYWYRQALGQGPEFLTYFNYEAQQDKSGLPNDRFSAERPEGSISTLTIQRTEQRDSAMYRCASSSLGDEQFFGPGTRLTVL.

The chain uses TRBV29-1 and TRBJ2-7; D unclear. CDR1 is SQVTM, CDR2 ANQGSEA, per germline. The V and J ends lost 3 bases and 0 bases respectively, with 6 bases between them. This CDR3 has 12 amino acids. CDR3 DNA sequence: TGCAGCGTTGAGTACGGCTCCTACGAGCAGTACTTC. Translating it yields CSVEYGSYEQYF.

This chain links TRBV5-1 with TRBJ2-1; tentatively, D is TRBD2 (7 bases). CDR1 is SGHRS, CDR2 YFSETQ, per germline. The CDR3 is 14 residues long. V was cut by 7 bases and J by 6 bases, with 17 bases left in between. The CDR3 DNA is TGCGCCAGCGCCTCCTTAGGGGGGGGCAATGAGCAGTTCTTC. This sequence encodes CASASLGGGNEQFF.

V gene TRBV6-5 combines with J gene TRBJ1-2; 7 bases line up with TRBD1. CDR3 length: 15 amino acids. CDR1 MNHEY and CDR2 SVGAGI come from the germline V gene. Unmatched junction bases numbered 9, after V lost 8 bases and J lost 0 bases. This CDR3 reads CASCLRGAANYGYTF. DNA for the CDR3: TGTGCCAGCTGTCTCAGGGGGGCAGCTAACTATGGCTACACCTTC.

The CDR3 is CASSEYGGANEQFF. CDR3 sequence (DNA): TGTGCCAGCAGTGAATACGGGGGAGCGAATGAGCAGTTCTTC. The chain links TRBV25-1 to TRBJ2-1; D may be TRBD2 (6 bases). Germline V gene sequence: CDR1 MGHDK, CDR2 SYGVNS. The CDR3 runs 14 residues. V was clipped by 0 bases and J by 7 bases, with 10 bases between them.

The chain joins TRBV6-1 to TRBJ2-7; no clear D. V shed 1 base and J shed 4 bases, with 17 bases lying between them. This CDR3 is built from 16 residues. Germline V lookup: CDR1 MNHNS, CDR2 SASEGT. In DNA, the CDR3 is TGTGCCAGCAGTGAAGGTCTAAGCTGGGAATGGTACGAGCAGTACTTC. Translation: CASSEGLSWEWYEQYF.

Notes on this clone: The same CDR3 is also encoded by other DNA sequences in this sample. V is TRBV6-4 and J is TRBJ1-6; TRBD1 agrees at 9 bases. This CDR3 has 13 residues. The V and J ends lost 8 bases and 5 bases, in that order; junction bases with no gene match: 1. CDR1 and CDR2 (germline): MRHNA, SNTAGT. The DNA of the CDR3 is TGTGCCAGCCGGGACAGGGATAATTCACCCCTCCACTTT. Amino acids: CASRDRDNSPLHF.

The V call is TRBV29-1, the J call TRBJ2-1, with 7 bases matching TRBD2. Trimming removed 3 bases from V and 4 bases from J; junction bases left unmatched: 9. Germline V CDR1 and CDR2: SQVTM, ANQGSEA. The CDR3 totals 15 residues. This CDR3 is CSVDSRERSYNEQFF. As DNA, the CDR3 is TGCAGCGTTGATTCGCGGGAGCGGTCTTACAATGAGCAGTTCTTC.

This chain uses TRBV29-1 with TRBJ1-2; tentative D call: TRBD1 (5 bases). This CDR3 comprises 17 residues. V was pared by 2 bases and J by 7 bases, with 26 bases between. Germline assignment: CDR1 SQVTM and CDR2 ANQGSEA. The CDR3 is CSVERIGGGLAESGYTF. As DNA, the CDR3 is TGCAGCGTTGAACGGATTGGGGGAGGGTTGGCCGAGTCTGGCTACACCTTC.

The CDR3 loop reads CAWSVMGGSPQPQHF. CDR3 nucleotides: TGTGCCTGGAGTGTAATGGGGGGCTCCCCTCAGCCCCAGCATTTT. This chain connects TRBV30 to TRBJ1-5; D possibly corresponds to TRBD1 (6 bases). Trimming took 0 bases from V and 6 from J, leaving 15 bases between them. CDR1 is GTSNPN, CDR2 SVGIG, per germline (reference sequence). This CDR3 spans 15 amino acids.

The J gene is TRBJ2-1, the V gene TRBV4-3, with 7 bases matching TRBD1. The V gene's germline CDR1 is LGHNA and CDR2 YSLEER. Trimming at V came to 0 bases and at J to 4 bases, leaving 9 bases not matched to a gene. The CDR3 sequence is 17 residues long. The CDR3 DNA is TGCGCCAGCAGCCAAGATATTAAGGGGGCAGGATACAATGAGCAGTTCTTC. Protein: CASSQDIKGAGYNEQFF.

This clone was picked up a small number of times. The genes are TRBV27 and TRBJ2-2; the D is unclear. The V gene's germline CDR1 is MNHEY and CDR2 SMNVEV (reference sequence). The CDR3 totals 12 residues. V lost 7 bases to trimming and J lost 0 bases, with 3 bases between them. CDR3 bases: TGTGCCAGCACTGCGAACACCGGGGAGCTGTTTTTT. Translated, it gives CASTANTGELFF.

J is TRBJ1-5 and V is TRBV27, with D uncertain. CDR3 length: 12 amino acids. Trimming left V 4 bases short and J 9 bases short, with 10 bases between. CDR1 and CDR2 (germline): MNHEY, SMNVEV (reference sequence). CDR3 nucleotide sequence: TGTGCCAGCAGTTCCCCTCGAGGGCCCCAGCATTTT. It specifies CASSSPRGPQHF.

This clone was seen a few times. V is TRBV9 and J is TRBJ1-3; D remains unclear. The CDR3 has 18 amino acids. Germline CDR1 and CDR2: SGDLS and YYNGEE. V lost 0 bases and J lost 0, with 16 bases in between. The CDR3, as DNA: TGTGCCAGCAGCGTAGTCGGCGGGCCGACGGACTCTGGAAACACCATATATTTT. Amino acid sequence: CASSVVGGPTDSGNTIYF.

The chain employs TRBV6-6 and TRBJ1-1; D possibly corresponds to TRBD1 (5 bases). The V gene lost 7 bases and the J gene lost 10 bases, with 19 bases spanning the gap. CDR3 length: 13 residues. CDR1 and CDR2 (germline): MNHNY, SVGAGI (reference sequence). Here the CDR3 reads CASTGGDPQGAFF. CDR3 in DNA: TGTGCCAGCACGGGAGGGGACCCCCAGGGAGCTTTCTTT.